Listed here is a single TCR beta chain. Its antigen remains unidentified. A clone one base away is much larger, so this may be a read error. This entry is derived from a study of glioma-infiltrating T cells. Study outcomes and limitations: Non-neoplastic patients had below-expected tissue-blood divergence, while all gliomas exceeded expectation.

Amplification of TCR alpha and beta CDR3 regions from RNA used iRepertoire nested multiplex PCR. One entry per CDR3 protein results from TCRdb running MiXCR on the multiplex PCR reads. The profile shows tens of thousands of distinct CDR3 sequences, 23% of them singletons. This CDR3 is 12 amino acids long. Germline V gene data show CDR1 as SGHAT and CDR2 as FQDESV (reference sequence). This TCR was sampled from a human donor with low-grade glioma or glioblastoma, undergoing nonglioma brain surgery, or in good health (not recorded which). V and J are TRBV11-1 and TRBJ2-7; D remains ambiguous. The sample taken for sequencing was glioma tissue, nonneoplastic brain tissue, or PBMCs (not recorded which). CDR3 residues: CASSFKGREEYF. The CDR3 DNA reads TGTGCCAGCAGCTTCAAGGGTCGCGAGGAGTACTTC.